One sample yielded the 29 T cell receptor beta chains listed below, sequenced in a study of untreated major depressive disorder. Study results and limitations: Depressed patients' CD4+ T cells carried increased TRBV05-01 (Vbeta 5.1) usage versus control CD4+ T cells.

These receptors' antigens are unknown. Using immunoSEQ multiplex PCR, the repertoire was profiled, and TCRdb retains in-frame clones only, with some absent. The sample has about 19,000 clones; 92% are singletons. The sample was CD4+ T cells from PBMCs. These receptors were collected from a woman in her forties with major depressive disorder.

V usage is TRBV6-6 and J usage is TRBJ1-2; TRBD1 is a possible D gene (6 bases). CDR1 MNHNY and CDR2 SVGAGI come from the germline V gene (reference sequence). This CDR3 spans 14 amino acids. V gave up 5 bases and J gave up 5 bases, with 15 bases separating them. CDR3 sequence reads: CASSPRDIFYGYTF. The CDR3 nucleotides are TGTGCCAGCAGTCCACGGGACATTTTTTATGGCTACACCTTC.

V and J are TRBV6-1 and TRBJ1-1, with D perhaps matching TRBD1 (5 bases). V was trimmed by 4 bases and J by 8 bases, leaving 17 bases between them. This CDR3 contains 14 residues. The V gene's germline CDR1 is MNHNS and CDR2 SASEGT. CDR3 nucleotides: TGTGCCAGCAGTGTGGATAGCTGGGGCGCAGAAGCTTTCTTT. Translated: CASSVDSWGAEAFF.

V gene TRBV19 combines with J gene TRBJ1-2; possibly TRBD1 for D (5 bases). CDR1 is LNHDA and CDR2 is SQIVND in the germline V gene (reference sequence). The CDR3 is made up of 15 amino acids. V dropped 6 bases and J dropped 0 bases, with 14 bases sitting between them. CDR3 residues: CASSPGPNSNYGYTF. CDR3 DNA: TGTGCCAGTAGCCCGGGACCCAACTCTAACTATGGCTACACCTTC.

The CDR3 sequence is CASSPYSVNEKLFF. As DNA, the CDR3 is TGTGCCAGCAGCCCCTACTCAGTTAATGAAAAACTGTTTTTT. The chain recombines TRBV5-6 with TRBJ1-4, with no clear D. This CDR3 is 14 amino acids long. CDR1 is SGHDT and CDR2 is YYEEEE in the germline V gene. Trimming took 4 bases from V and 4 from J, leaving 11 bases between them.

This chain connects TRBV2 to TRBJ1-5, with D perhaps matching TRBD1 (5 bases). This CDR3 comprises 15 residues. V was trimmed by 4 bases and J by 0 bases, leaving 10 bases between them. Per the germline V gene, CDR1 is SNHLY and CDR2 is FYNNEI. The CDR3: CASSGGPLSNQPQHF. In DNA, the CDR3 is TGTGCCAGCAGTGGGGGCCCGCTTAGCAATCAGCCCCAGCATTTT.

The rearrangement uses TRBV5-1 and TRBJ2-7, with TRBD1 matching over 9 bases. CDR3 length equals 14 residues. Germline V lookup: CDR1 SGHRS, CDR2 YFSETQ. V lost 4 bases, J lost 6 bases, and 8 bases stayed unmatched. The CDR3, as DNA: TGCGCCAGCAGCACGACAGGGGGTAGCCTCGAGCAGTACTTC. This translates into CASSTTGGSLEQYF.

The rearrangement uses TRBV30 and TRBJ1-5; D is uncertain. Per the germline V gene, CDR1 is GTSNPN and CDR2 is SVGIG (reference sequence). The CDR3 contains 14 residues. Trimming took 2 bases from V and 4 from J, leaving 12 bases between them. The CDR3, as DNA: TGTGCCTGGAGTCCCCGAATGGGAAATCAGCCCCAGCATTTT. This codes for CAWSPRMGNQPQHF.

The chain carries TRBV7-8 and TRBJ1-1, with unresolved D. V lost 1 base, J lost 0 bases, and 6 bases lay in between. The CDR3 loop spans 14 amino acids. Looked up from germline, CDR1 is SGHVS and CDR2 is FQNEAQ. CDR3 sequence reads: CASSLGYMNTEAFF. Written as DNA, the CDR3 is TGTGCCAGCAGCTTAGGGTATATGAACACTGAAGCTTTCTTT.

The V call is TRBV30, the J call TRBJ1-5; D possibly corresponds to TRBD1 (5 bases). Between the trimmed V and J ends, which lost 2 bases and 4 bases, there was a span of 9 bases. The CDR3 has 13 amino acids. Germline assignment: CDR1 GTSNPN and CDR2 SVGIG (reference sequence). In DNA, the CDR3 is TGTGCCTGGAGTTCCGGGGGGAATCAGCCCCAGCATTTT. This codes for CAWSSGGNQPQHF.

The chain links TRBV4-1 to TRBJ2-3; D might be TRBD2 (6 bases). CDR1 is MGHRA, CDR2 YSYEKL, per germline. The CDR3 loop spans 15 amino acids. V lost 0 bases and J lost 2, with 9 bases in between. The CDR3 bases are TGCGCCAGCAGCCAAGACGGGACTTTCACAGATACGCAGTATTTT. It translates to CASSQDGTFTDTQYF.

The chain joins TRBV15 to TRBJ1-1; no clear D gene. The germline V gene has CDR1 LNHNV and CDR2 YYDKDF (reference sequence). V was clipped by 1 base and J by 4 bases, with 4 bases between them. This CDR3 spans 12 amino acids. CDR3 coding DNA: TGTGCCACCAGCAGAGCGGGCACTGAAGCTTTCTTT. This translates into CATSRAGTEAFF. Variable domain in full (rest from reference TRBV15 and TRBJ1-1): DAMVIQNPRYQVTQFGKPVTLSCSQTLNHNVMYWYQQKSSQAPKLLFHYYDKDFNNEADTPDNFQSRRPNTSFCFLDIRSPGLGDTAMYLCATSRAGTEAFFGQGTRLTVV.

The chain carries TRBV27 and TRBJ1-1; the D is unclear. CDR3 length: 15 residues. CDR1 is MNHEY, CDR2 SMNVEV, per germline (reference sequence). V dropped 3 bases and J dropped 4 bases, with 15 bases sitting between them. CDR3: CASSFYSRRGTEAFF. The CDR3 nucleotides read TGTGCCAGCAGTTTTTACTCGAGACGAGGCACTGAAGCTTTCTTT.

The CDR3 protein is CASSLALGGVRGGTEAFF. CDR3 DNA sequence: TGTGCCAGCAGCTTAGCACTTGGGGGGGTAAGGGGAGGCACTGAAGCTTTCTTT. This rearrangement joins TRBV7-8 to TRBJ1-1; the D gene is possibly TRBD1 (5 bases). Trimming took off 0 bases at V and 4 bases at J, with 21 bases between the two ends. Germline CDR1 is SGHVS and CDR2 is FQNEAQ. This CDR3 contains 18 residues.

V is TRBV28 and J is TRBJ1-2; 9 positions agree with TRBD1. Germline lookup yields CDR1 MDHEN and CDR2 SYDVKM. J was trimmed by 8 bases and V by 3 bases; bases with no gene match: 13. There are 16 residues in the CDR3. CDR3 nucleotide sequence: TGTGCCAGCAGTTTCCCTCCGGGACAGGGAAGTGAGGGCTACACCTTC. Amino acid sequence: CASSFPPGQGSEGYTF.

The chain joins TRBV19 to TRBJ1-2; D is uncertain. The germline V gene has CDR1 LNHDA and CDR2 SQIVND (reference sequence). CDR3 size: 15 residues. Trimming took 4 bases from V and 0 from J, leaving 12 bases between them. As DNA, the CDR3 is TGTGCCAGTAGTACCACCCGGAAAGCTAACTATGGCTACACCTTC. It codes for CASSTTRKANYGYTF.

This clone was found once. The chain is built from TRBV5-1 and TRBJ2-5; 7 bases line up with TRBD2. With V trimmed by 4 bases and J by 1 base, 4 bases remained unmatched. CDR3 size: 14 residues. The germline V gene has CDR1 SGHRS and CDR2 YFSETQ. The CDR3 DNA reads TGCGCCAGCAGCAAGAGGACTAGCCAAGAGACCCAGTACTTC. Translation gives CASSKRTSQETQYF.

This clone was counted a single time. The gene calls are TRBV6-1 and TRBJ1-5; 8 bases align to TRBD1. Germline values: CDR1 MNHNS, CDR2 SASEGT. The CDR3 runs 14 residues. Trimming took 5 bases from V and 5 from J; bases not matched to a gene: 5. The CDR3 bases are TGTGCCAGCAGTCCTCTGGACAGGGATCAGCCCCAGCATTTT. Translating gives CASSPLDRDQPQHF.

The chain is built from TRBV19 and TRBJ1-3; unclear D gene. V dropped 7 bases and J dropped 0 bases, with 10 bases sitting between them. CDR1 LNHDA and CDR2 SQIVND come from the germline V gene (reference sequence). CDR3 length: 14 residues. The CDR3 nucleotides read TGTGCCAGTACGGCGTGGGTCTCTGGAAACACCATATATTTT. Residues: CASTAWVSGNTIYF.

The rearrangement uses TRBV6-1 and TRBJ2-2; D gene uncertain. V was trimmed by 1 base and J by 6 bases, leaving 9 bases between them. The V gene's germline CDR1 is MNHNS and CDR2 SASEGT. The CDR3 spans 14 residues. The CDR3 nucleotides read TGTGCCAGCAGTGAAGTGTATAGGGCCGGGGAGCTGTTTTTT. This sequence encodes CASSEVYRAGELFF.

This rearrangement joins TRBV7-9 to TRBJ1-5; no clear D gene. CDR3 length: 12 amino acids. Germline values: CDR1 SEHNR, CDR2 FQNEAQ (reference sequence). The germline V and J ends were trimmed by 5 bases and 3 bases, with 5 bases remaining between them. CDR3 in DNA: TGTGCCAGCAGCCAACACAATCAGCCCCAGCATTTT. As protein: CASSQHNQPQHF.

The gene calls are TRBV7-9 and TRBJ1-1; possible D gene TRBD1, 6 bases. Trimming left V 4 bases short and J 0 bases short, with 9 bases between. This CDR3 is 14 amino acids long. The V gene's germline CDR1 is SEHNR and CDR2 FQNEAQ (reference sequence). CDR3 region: CASSSGAMNTEAFF. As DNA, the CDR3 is TGTGCCAGCAGCTCGGGGGCCATGAACACTGAAGCTTTCTTT.

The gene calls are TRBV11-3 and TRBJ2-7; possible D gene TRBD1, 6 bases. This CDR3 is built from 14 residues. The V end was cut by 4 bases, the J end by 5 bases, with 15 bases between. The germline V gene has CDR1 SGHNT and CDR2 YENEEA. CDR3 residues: CASSSTGSKDEQYF. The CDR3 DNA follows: TGTGCCAGCAGCTCCACAGGGTCAAAGGACGAGCAGTACTTC.

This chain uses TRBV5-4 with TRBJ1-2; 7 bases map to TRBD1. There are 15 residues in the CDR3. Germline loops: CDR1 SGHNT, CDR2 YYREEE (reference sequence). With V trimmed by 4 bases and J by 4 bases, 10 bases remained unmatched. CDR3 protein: CASSAGTAIFYGYTF. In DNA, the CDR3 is TGTGCCAGCAGCGCCGGGACAGCGATTTTCTATGGCTACACCTTC.

CDR3 loop: CASSSLAPVTQYF. The CDR3 bases are TGTGCCAGCAGTTCTTTGGCGCCAGTGACCCAGTACTTC. The V gene is TRBV27, the J gene TRBJ2-5; D is unclear. This CDR3 is built from 13 residues. V gave up 4 bases and J gave up 7 bases, with 13 bases separating them. The germline V gene has CDR1 MNHEY and CDR2 SMNVEV (reference sequence).

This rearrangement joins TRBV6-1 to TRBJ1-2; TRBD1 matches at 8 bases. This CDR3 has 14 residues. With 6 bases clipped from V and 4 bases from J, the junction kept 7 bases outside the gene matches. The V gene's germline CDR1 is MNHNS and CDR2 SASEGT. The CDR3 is CASSLRQGTYGYTF. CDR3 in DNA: TGTGCCAGCAGCCTGCGACAGGGGACCTATGGCTACACCTTC.

CDR3 sequence (DNA): TGTGCCAGCAGCTTGTTGGTCTCTGGGGCCAACGTCCTGACTTTC. Encoded protein: CASSLLVSGANVLTF. The V call is TRBV7-9, the J call TRBJ2-6; D unclear. CDR3 length equals 15 residues. Trimming left V 3 bases short and J 0 bases short, with 6 bases between. Germline V gene sequence: CDR1 SEHNR, CDR2 FQNEAQ (reference sequence).

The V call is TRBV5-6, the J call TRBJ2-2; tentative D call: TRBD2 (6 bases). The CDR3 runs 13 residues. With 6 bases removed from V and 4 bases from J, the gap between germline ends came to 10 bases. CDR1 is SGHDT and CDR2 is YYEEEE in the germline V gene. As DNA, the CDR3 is TGTGCCAGCATCCCCGGGGGCACCGGGGAGCTGTTTTTT. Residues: CASIPGGTGELFF.

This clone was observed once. The CDR3 loop is CASGEYRGNQYF. The CDR3 DNA sequence: TGTGCCAGCGGAGAATACAGGGGGAATCAGTACTTC. This sequence joins TRBV27 and TRBJ2-4; 8 bases are shared with TRBD1. Unmatched junction bases numbered 9, after V lost 8 bases and J lost 12 bases. The CDR3 length is 12 residues. Germline lookup yields CDR1 MNHEY and CDR2 SMNVEV (reference sequence).

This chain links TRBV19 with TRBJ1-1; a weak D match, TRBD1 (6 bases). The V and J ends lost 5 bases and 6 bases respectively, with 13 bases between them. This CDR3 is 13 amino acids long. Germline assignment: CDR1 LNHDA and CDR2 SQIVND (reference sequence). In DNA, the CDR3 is TGTGCCAGTAGTGGCGACAGGTCATCTGAAGCTTTCTTT. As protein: CASSGDRSSEAFF.